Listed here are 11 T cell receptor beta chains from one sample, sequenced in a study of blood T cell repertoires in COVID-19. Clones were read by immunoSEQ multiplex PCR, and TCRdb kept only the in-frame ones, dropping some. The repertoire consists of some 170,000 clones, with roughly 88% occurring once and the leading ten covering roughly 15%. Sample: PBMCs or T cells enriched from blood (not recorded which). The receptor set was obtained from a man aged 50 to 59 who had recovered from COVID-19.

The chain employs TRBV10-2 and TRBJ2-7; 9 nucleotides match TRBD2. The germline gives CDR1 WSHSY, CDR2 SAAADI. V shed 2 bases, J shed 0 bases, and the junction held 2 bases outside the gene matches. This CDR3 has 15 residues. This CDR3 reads CASSEGAGGSYEQYF. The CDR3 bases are TGCGCCAGCAGTGAGGGAGCGGGGGGCTCCTACGAGCAGTACTTC.

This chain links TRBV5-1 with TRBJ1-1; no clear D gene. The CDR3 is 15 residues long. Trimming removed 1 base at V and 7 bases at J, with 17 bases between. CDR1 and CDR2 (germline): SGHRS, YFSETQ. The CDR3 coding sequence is TGCGCCAGCAGCTTGTATCCGGGATCTGGTGATGAAGCTTTCTTT. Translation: CASSLYPGSGDEAFF.

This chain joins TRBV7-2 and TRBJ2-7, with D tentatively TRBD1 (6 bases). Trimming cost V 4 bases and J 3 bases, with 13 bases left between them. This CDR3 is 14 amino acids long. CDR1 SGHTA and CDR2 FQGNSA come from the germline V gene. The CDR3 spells CASSSSRDIYEQYF. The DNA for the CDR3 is TGTGCCAGCAGCTCGTCCCGGGACATCTACGAGCAGTACTTC.

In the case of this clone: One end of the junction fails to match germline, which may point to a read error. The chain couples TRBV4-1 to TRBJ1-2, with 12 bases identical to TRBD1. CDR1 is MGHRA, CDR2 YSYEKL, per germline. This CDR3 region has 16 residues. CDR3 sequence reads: CASTQTAGTGGDGYTF. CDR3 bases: TGCGCCAGCACCCAAACAGCCGGGACAGGGGGCGATGGCTACACCTTC.

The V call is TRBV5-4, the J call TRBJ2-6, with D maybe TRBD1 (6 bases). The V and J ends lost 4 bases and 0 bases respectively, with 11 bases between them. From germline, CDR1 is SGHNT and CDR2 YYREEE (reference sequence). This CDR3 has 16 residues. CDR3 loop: CASSLRTDSGANVLTF. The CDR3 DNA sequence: TGTGCCAGCAGCCTCCGGACAGACTCTGGGGCCAACGTCCTGACTTTC.

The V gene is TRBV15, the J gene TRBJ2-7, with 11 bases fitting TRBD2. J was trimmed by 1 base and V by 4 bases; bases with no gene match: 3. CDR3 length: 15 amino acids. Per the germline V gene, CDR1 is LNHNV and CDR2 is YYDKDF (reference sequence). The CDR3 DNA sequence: TGTGCCACCAGCAAGACTAGCGGGGTTTCCTACGAGCAGTACTTC. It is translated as CATSKTSGVSYEQYF. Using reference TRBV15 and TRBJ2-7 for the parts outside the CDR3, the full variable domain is DAMVIQNPRYQVTQFGKPVTLSCSQTLNHNVMYWYQQKSSQAPKLLFHYYDKDFNNEADTPDNFQSRRPNTSFCFLDIRSPGLGDTAMYLCATSKTSGVSYEQYFGPGTRLTVT.

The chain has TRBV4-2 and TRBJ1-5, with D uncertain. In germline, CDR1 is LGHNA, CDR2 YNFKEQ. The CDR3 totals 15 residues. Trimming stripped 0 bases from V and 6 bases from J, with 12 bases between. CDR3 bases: TGTGCCAGCAGCCAAGAGACGGGGTCAAGTCAGCCCCAGCATTTT. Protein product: CASSQETGSSQPQHF.

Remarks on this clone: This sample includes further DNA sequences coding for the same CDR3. The CDR3 DNA reads as TGTGCCAGCAGCCAAGGACACAACACCGGGGAGCTGTTTTTT. Its translation: CASSQGHNTGELFF. The chain has TRBV3-1 (or the pseudogene TRBV3-2) and TRBJ2-2; D is unresolved. The V gene's germline CDR1 is LGHDT and CDR2 YNNKEL (reference sequence). This CDR3 is built from 14 residues. V was pared by 1 base and J by 2 bases, with 5 bases between.

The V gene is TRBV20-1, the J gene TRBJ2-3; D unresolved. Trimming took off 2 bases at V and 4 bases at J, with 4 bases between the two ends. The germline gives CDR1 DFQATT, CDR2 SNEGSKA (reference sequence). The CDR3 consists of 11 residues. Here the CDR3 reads CSARSADTQYF. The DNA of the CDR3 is TGCAGTGCTAGATCAGCAGATACGCAGTATTTT.

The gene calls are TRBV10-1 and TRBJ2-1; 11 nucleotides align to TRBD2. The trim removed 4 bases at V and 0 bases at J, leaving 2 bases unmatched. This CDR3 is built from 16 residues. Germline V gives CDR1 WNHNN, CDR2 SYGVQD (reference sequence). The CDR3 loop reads CASSASGGSSYNEQFF. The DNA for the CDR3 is TGCGCCAGCAGTGCTAGCGGGGGGAGCTCCTACAATGAGCAGTTCTTC.

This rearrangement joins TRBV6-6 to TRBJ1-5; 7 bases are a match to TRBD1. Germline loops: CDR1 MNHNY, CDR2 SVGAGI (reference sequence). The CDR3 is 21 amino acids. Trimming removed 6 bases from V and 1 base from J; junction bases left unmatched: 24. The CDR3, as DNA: TGTGCCAGCAGCCACTCCCCATTACGACAGGGCCCCTCGAGAAGCAATCAGCCCCAGCATTTT. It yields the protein CASSHSPLRQGPSRSNQPQHF.